One sample yielded the 29 T cell receptor beta chains listed below, sequenced in a study of blood T cells in healthy people across ages. For the second PCR, which ran for roughly 7 to 11 cycles, a sample-barcoded 5' primer and a J-beta primer mix were used. TCRdb independently ran MiXCR on the 5' RACE reads; one entry per CDR3 protein. Counted here are around 990,000 distinct CDR3 sequences, around two fifths occurring once; the ten biggest clones make up around 12%. The sample taken for sequencing was blood. The receptors come from a man in his late teens or twenties in good health.

This clonotype turned up a few times. This chain links TRBV12-3 or TRBV12-4 with TRBJ1-2, with a tentative D call TRBD1 (6 bases). Trimming shortened V by 5 bases and J by 7 bases, and 14 bases separated the two germline ends. The CDR3 is 13 amino acids. The CDR3 bases are TGTGCCAGCAGTCCGACAGGCCCTCGTGGCTACACCTTC. Translating it yields CASSPTGPRGYTF.

The V and J genes are TRBV20-1 and TRBJ2-5; TRBD2 is a possible D gene (7 bases). The J call may be wrong; the DNA end is better matched by TRBJ2-7. CDR1 is DFQATT and CDR2 is SNEGSKA in the germline V gene (reference sequence). The CDR3 spans 13 residues. CDR3 coding DNA: TGCAGTGCTAGAGATAGGGGGGGGGACGAGCAGTACTTC. Translation gives CSARDRGGDEQYF.

The chain is built from TRBV7-9 and TRBJ1-1; D not certain. The CDR3 has 13 residues. In germline, CDR1 is SEHNR, CDR2 FQNEAQ (reference sequence). V was pared by 4 bases and J by 1 base, with 7 bases between. The CDR3 DNA reads as TGTGCCAGCAGCTCCGAGCAGAACACTGAAGCTTTCTTT. Translation: CASSSEQNTEAFF.

A remark on this clonotype: This may arise from a read error, as a much more abundant clone is one base away. The J gene is TRBJ1-2, the V gene TRBV20-1; tentative D call: TRBD1 (5 bases). Deletions cut 0 bases from V and 2 bases from J, with 10 bases between. Germline lookup yields CDR1 DFQATT and CDR2 SNEGSKA (reference sequence). The CDR3 loop spans 14 amino acids. This chain's CDR3 is CSARDKTVNYGYTF. The CDR3 DNA sequence: TGCAGTGCTAGAGATAAGACAGTCAACTATGGCTACACCTTC.

In its sample, this clonotype was seen many times. The CDR3 spells CASSYNRGYEQYF. The CDR3, as DNA: TGTGCCAGCAGTTATAACAGGGGCTACGAGCAGTACTTC. The V gene is TRBV27, the J gene TRBJ2-7; the match to TRBD1 covers 7 bases. After removal of 4 bases from V and 3 bases from J, the junction contained 3 bases not matched to a gene. Germline V gene sequence: CDR1 MNHEY, CDR2 SMNVEV (reference sequence). The CDR3 sequence is 13 residues long.

The chain employs TRBV6-2 or TRBV6-3 and TRBJ1-1; 8 bases are a match to TRBD1. Losses at the gene ends were 5 bases for V and 6 bases for J; bases not matched to a gene: 11. The CDR3 is made up of 15 amino acids. CDR1 and CDR2 (germline): MNHEY, SVGEGT. The CDR3 is CASSPLDRDFPEAFF. The CDR3 DNA reads TGTGCCAGCAGTCCCCTGGACAGGGATTTCCCTGAAGCTTTCTTT.

The chain links TRBV27 to TRBJ1-4; tentatively, D is TRBD1 (6 bases). V shed 3 bases and J shed 8 bases, with 19 bases lying between them. Germline loops: CDR1 MNHEY, CDR2 SMNVEV (reference sequence). CDR3 length: 16 amino acids. Here the CDR3 reads CASSFFGRGGEEKLFF. The CDR3 DNA reads TGTGCCAGCAGTTTTTTCGGCCGGGGGGGCGAGGAAAAACTGTTTTTT.

This chain joins TRBV15 and TRBJ1-2; possible D gene TRBD1, 5 bases. V was shortened by 1 base and J by 0 bases, with 15 bases between the two germline ends. From germline, CDR1 is LNHNV and CDR2 YYDKDF (reference sequence). The CDR3 has 17 amino acids. As DNA, the CDR3 is TGTGCCACCAGCAGAGCGGACCGGGGCTCCCCTAACTATGGCTACACCTTC. Amino acids: CATSRADRGSPNYGYTF.

This clonotype has at least ten counts. This rearrangement joins TRBV12-3 or TRBV12-4 to TRBJ2-3, with D possibly matching TRBD1 (6 bases). The CDR3 contains 15 residues. V lost 5 bases to trimming and J lost 2 bases, with 14 bases between them. In DNA, the CDR3 is TGTGCCAGCAGTCCGGGACACTCATCCACAGATACGCAGTATTTT. Its protein product is CASSPGHSSTDTQYF.

The chain links TRBV6-5 to TRBJ1-6, with a tentative D call TRBD1 (6 bases). The CDR3 consists of 14 residues. The germline V gene has CDR1 MNHEY and CDR2 SVGAGI. Trimming cost V 7 bases and J 7 bases, with 14 bases left between them. The CDR3 DNA is TGTGCCAGCAACCTCGTGCAGGGGAATTCACCCCTCCACTTT. Protein: CASNLVQGNSPLHF.

This clonotype has a handful of counts. The V call is TRBV12-3 or TRBV12-4, the J call TRBJ1-2; TRBD1 aligns across 8 bases. CDR3 length: 15 residues. V gave up 6 bases and J gave up 6 bases; unmatched junction bases: 12. The CDR3 bases are TGTGCCAGCAGCCCCCTTCCCAGGGGGCGGAATGGCTACACCTTC. Its protein is CASSPLPRGRNGYTF.

This clonotype was seen repeatedly, ten times or more. The chain carries TRBV4-3 and TRBJ2-1; D gene unclear. CDR1 LGHNA and CDR2 YSLEER come from the germline V gene. The CDR3 consists of 15 residues. V gave up 0 bases and J gave up 0 bases, with 6 bases separating them. CDR3 nucleotides: TGCGCCAGCAGCCAAGACTCCACCTCCTACAATGAGCAGTTCTTC. Translating it yields CASSQDSTSYNEQFF.

The chain joins TRBV6-1 to TRBJ2-1; no definite D call. The CDR3 runs 16 residues. The germline V gene has CDR1 MNHNS and CDR2 SASEGT. The germline V and J ends were trimmed by 3 bases and 2 bases, with 14 bases remaining between them. CDR3 sequence reads: CASSEVGQPPYNEQFF. CDR3 DNA: TGTGCCAGCAGTGAGGTGGGCCAGCCTCCCTACAATGAGCAGTTCTTC.

This clonotype was counted a few times. The chain recombines TRBV7-2 with TRBJ1-6; D ambiguous. CDR1 SGHTA and CDR2 FQGNSA come from the germline V gene. The CDR3 has 15 amino acids. V gave up 0 bases and J gave up 5 bases, with 8 bases separating them. The CDR3 protein is CASSLAPGHNSPLHF. The DNA of the CDR3 is TGTGCCAGCAGCTTAGCGCCAGGCCATAATTCACCCCTCCACTTT.

This chain uses TRBV25-1 with TRBJ1-2, with D unresolved. The ends were cut back, 2 bases at V and 4 bases at J, with 8 bases in the middle. Germline CDR1 MGHDK, CDR2 SYGVNS. CDR3 length: 13 amino acids. CDR3 loop: CASSELESYGYTF. The CDR3 coding sequence is TGTGCCAGCAGTGAACTCGAGAGCTATGGCTACACCTTC.

This clonotype was picked up many times. V usage is TRBV10-3 and J usage is TRBJ2-3, with a tentative D call TRBD2 (6 bases). From germline, CDR1 is ENHRY and CDR2 SYGVKD. V was clipped by 2 bases and J by 2 bases, with 20 bases between them. The CDR3 contains 18 residues. The CDR3, as DNA: TGTGCCATCAGTGAGAGGTTCCTTGGCGGGACGGCCACAGATACGCAGTATTTT. Amino acid sequence: CAISERFLGGTATDTQYF.

This sequence joins TRBV5-5 and TRBJ1-1; no clear D gene. The V and J ends lost 1 base and 3 bases respectively, with 10 bases between them. The V gene's germline CDR1 is SGHKS and CDR2 YYEKEE (reference sequence). The CDR3 has 14 amino acids. The CDR3 is CASSLLQGYTEAFF. The CDR3 DNA reads TGTGCCAGCAGCTTGTTACAAGGATACACTGAAGCTTTCTTT.

This clonotype occurred a few times. The V gene is TRBV7-2, the J gene TRBJ2-1; D not resolved. This CDR3 spans 15 amino acids. V was clipped by 8 bases and J by 5 bases, with 19 bases between them. Germline V gene data show CDR1 as SGHTA and CDR2 as FQGNSA. CDR3 residues: CASSLPQRSDNEQFF. The CDR3 nucleotides read TGTGCCAGCTCCCTCCCGCAGAGGAGCGACAATGAGCAGTTCTTC.

This clonotype was recorded once. The rearrangement links TRBV29-1 to TRBJ2-2; 8 nucleotides match TRBD1. Germline CDR1 and CDR2: SQVTM and ANQGSEA. This CDR3 comprises 14 residues. Trimming cost V 7 bases and J 3 bases; bases outside gene matches: 7. The CDR3 coding sequence is TGCAGCGCGATGACAGGGGTAGACACCGGGGAGCTGTTTTTT. As protein: CSAMTGVDTGELFF.

The chain combines TRBV4-1 with TRBJ2-5, with a possible D match to TRBD1 (6 bases). The CDR3 runs 16 residues. CDR1 MGHRA and CDR2 YSYEKL come from the germline V gene. Trimming removed 6 bases from V and 11 bases from J, with 28 bases in between. CDR3 in amino acids: CASSSVQGYGGNEQYF. CDR3 DNA: TGCGCCAGCAGTTCTGTACAGGGATATGGGGGCAATGAGCAGTACTTC.

The chain is built from TRBV4-3 and TRBJ2-3; D not certain. Trimming left V 0 bases short and J 5 bases short, with 12 bases between. CDR1 is LGHNA and CDR2 is YSLEER in the germline V gene. The CDR3 is made up of 15 amino acids. Here the CDR3 reads CASSQDRLYLDTQYF. CDR3 DNA: TGCGCCAGCAGCCAAGATAGACTTTACTTAGATACGCAGTATTTT.

This chain connects TRBV3-1 to TRBJ1-4, with 9 nucleotides matching TRBD1. From germline, CDR1 is LGHDT and CDR2 YNNKEL (reference sequence). The CDR3 is made up of 14 amino acids. The ends lost 6 bases at V and 8 bases at J; junction bases unmatched: 7. The CDR3 DNA sequence: TGTGCCAGCAGTGGACTAGGGACAGGGGAAAAACTGTTTTTT. Translated, it gives CASSGLGTGEKLFF.

There are a few counts of this clonotype. This chain connects TRBV2 to TRBJ1-2; no clear D. Trimming removed 8 bases from V and 0 bases from J, with 13 bases in between. The CDR3 has 14 amino acids. Germline CDR1 SNHLY, CDR2 FYNNEI. The CDR3 is CASCRSVANYGYTF. CDR3 coding DNA: TGTGCCAGCTGTCGGTCAGTAGCTAACTATGGCTACACCTTC.

The chain employs TRBV27 and TRBJ2-3; the match to TRBD2 covers 10 bases. Germline CDR1 is MNHEY and CDR2 is SMNVEV (reference sequence). V trimming: 3 bases; J trimming: 0 bases; junction bases outside the gene matches: 9. The CDR3 sequence is 18 residues long. CDR3: CASSFSGGPWSSTDTQYF. The CDR3 DNA is TGTGCCAGCAGTTTTAGCGGGGGGCCTTGGTCTAGCACAGATACGCAGTATTTT.

The V call is TRBV13, the J call TRBJ2-3; 16 nucleotides align to TRBD2. Germline V gene lookup returns CDR1 PRHDT and CDR2 FYEKMQ (reference sequence). Germline trimming cut 5 bases from V and 2 bases from J; bases unmatched to any gene: 13. CDR3 size: 20 residues. The CDR3 nucleotides are TGTGCCAGCAGCATCACTCCGGGACTAGCGGGGGGGATGAACACAGATACGCAGTATTTT. Protein: CASSITPGLAGGMNTDTQYF.

This clonotype has at least ten counts. This chain links TRBV29-1 with TRBJ1-1; D perhaps matches TRBD1 (5 bases). V was trimmed by 6 bases and J by 2 bases, leaving 10 bases between them. From germline, CDR1 is SQVTM and CDR2 ANQGSEA. The CDR3 has 12 residues. The chain's CDR3 is CSVGRSNTEAFF. Here the CDR3 DNA reads TGCAGCGTGGGACGGTCTAACACTGAAGCTTTCTTT.

The V call is TRBV10-3, the J call TRBJ2-7, with a possible D match to TRBD1 (6 bases). The CDR3 sequence is 15 residues long. Germline lookup yields CDR1 ENHRY and CDR2 SYGVKD. Trimming left V 7 bases short and J 3 bases short, with 19 bases between. The CDR3 sequence: CAITNNRAMGYEQYF. CDR3 nucleotide sequence: TGTGCCATCACCAACAACAGGGCCATGGGCTACGAGCAGTACTTC.

This clonotype was found a few times. DNA for the CDR3: TGCGCCAGCAAGCTTCCTCGCAGGAGGCCCCCGTCAGCCACAGATACGCAGTATTTT. It specifies CASKLPRRRPPSATDTQYF. The V and J genes are TRBV10-1 and TRBJ2-3; a possible D gene is TRBD2 (5 bases). Germline assignment: CDR1 WNHNN and CDR2 SYGVQD (reference sequence). The CDR3 has 19 amino acids. Trimming removed 7 bases from V and 2 bases from J, with 28 bases in between.

This rearrangement joins TRBV7-6 to TRBJ2-1; TRBD2 might be the D (5 bases). CDR3 length equals 16 residues. Between the trimmed V and J ends, which lost 0 bases and 4 bases, there was a span of 13 bases. Per germline, CDR1 SGHVS and CDR2 FNYEAQ. The CDR3 sequence: CASSLARVRGYNEQFF. DNA for the CDR3: TGTGCCAGCAGCTTAGCACGGGTGCGAGGGTACAATGAGCAGTTCTTC.